The 14 T cell receptor beta chains reported below all come from one sample, sequenced in a study of blood T cell repertoires in COVID-19. Data came from immunoSEQ multiplex PCR; TCRdb stores just in-frame clones and leaves some out. The sample includes about 99,000 clones, roughly 87% of them seen just once. The material sequenced was peripheral blood. All receptors derive from a human donor in a cohort sampled during active COVID-19.

The sample holds one count of this clone. The chain combines TRBV7-9 with TRBJ2-3, with D possibly matching TRBD1 (5 bases). In germline, CDR1 is SEHNR, CDR2 FQNEAQ (reference sequence). The CDR3 has 16 amino acids. Trimming cost V 4 bases and J 2 bases, with 16 bases left between them. The CDR3 is CASSSLTDYDTDTQYF. The CDR3, as DNA: TGTGCCAGCAGCTCGCTGACAGATTATGACACAGATACGCAGTATTTT.

This clone was observed once. This rearrangement joins TRBV28 to TRBJ2-5; 10 bases line up with TRBD1. The V and J ends lost 10 bases and 2 bases, in that order; junction bases with no gene match: 4. CDR3 length: 13 amino acids. Germline CDR1 MDHEN, CDR2 SYDVKM. This chain's CDR3 is CATAGQGQETQYF. The CDR3 nucleotides are TGTGCCACCGCGGGACAGGGGCAAGAGACCCAGTACTTC.

The table lists this clone with a count of one. The chain recombines TRBV7-2 with TRBJ1-2; TRBD1 is a possible D gene (5 bases). This CDR3 region has 15 residues. Germline lookup yields CDR1 SGHTA and CDR2 FQGNSA. V shed 3 bases and J shed 5 bases, with 16 bases lying between them. Here the CDR3 reads CASSFDARAAYGYTF. CDR3 nucleotide sequence: TGTGCCAGCAGCTTTGACGCCAGGGCAGCGTATGGCTACACCTTC.

The V and J genes are TRBV29-1 and TRBJ1-1, with D uncertain. The germline V gene has CDR1 SQVTM and CDR2 ANQGSEA. The CDR3 contains 12 residues. Trimming removed 4 bases at V and 5 bases at J, with 11 bases between. The CDR3 nucleotides read TGCAGCGTTGCCCGGGGAGTGACTGAAGCTTTCTTT. This encodes CSVARGVTEAFF.

The V and J genes are TRBV5-1 and TRBJ2-5; 9 bases match TRBD2. CDR3 length: 16 amino acids. Trimming cost V 1 base and J 0 bases; bases outside gene matches: 4. The germline V gene has CDR1 SGHRS and CDR2 YFSETQ. CDR3 loop: CASSLSAGGYQETQYF. The CDR3 nucleotides are TGCGCCAGCAGCTTGTCGGCGGGAGGGTACCAAGAGACCCAGTACTTC.

The V gene is TRBV5-1, the J gene TRBJ1-4, with D possibly being TRBD1 (6 bases). Germline-derived CDR1 and CDR2 are SGHRS and YFSETQ. Trimming removed 1 base at V and 0 bases at J, with 10 bases between. The CDR3 contains 16 residues. CDR3 in DNA: TGCGCCAGCAGCTTGAGAGGGGGTACAACTAATGAAAAACTGTTTTTT. Encoded protein: CASSLRGGTTNEKLFF.

V gene TRBV28 combines with J gene TRBJ2-7; TRBD1 might be the D (6 bases). This CDR3 is built from 13 residues. Trimming left V 8 bases short and J 2 bases short, with 13 bases between. CDR1 is MDHEN and CDR2 is SYDVKM in the germline V gene. Here the CDR3 reads CASVSQGPYEQYF. The CDR3 DNA reads TGTGCCAGCGTTTCCCAGGGGCCCTACGAGCAGTACTTC.

This chain connects TRBV25-1 to TRBJ2-7, with D possibly TRBD2 on 5 matching bases. This CDR3 has 14 amino acids. Trimming took off 3 bases at V and 1 base at J, with 10 bases between the two ends. The germline CDR1 and CDR2 sequences are MGHDK and SYGVNS. In nucleotides, the CDR3 is TGTGCCAGCAGTGACCTCGGGGAGTCCTACGAGCAGTACTTC. Protein: CASSDLGESYEQYF.

The chain carries TRBV6-5 and TRBJ1-1, with no clear D. CDR1 is MNHEY and CDR2 is SVGAGI in the germline V gene. V gave up 0 bases and J gave up 1 base, with 12 bases separating them. CDR3 length equals 16 residues. CDR3 nucleotide sequence: TGTGCCAGCAGTTACTCCCGGGGTCGGCCGAACACTGAAGCTTTCTTT. It encodes CASSYSRGRPNTEAFF.

J is TRBJ2-3 and V is TRBV30, with 7 bases fitting TRBD2. J was trimmed by 0 bases and V by 2 bases; bases with no gene match: 8. Per the germline V gene, CDR1 is GTSNPN and CDR2 is SVGIG (reference sequence). This CDR3 spans 16 amino acids. CDR3 coding DNA: TGTGCCTGGAGTTGGGGCGGGGGACCTAGCACAGATACGCAGTATTTT. It specifies CAWSWGGGPSTDTQYF.

This chain joins TRBV3-1 (or the pseudogene TRBV3-2) and TRBJ1-1, with D possibly TRBD1 on 5 matching bases. The germline V and J ends were trimmed by 4 bases and 7 bases, with 19 bases remaining between them. This CDR3 has 15 residues. CDR1 is LGHDT, CDR2 YNNKEL, per germline (reference sequence). CDR3 nucleotide sequence: TGTGCCAGCAGCCTCGCCAGGGACTTTAGTGTTGAAGCTTTCTTT. The encoded protein is CASSLARDFSVEAFF.

The chain links TRBV5-6 to TRBJ2-3; TRBD1 aligns across 8 bases. This CDR3 has 16 amino acids. V shed 0 bases, J shed 3 bases, and the junction held 6 bases outside the gene matches. The germline V gene encodes CDR1 SGHDT and CDR2 YYEEEE. CDR3 nucleotides: TGTGCCAGCAGCTTGGTTTGGACAGGGAGAACAGATACGCAGTATTTT. It codes for CASSLVWTGRTDTQYF.

The V call is TRBV3-1 (or the pseudogene TRBV3-2), the J call TRBJ2-7; TRBD1 agrees at 7 bases. This CDR3 is 13 amino acids long. Germline CDR1 is LGHDT and CDR2 is YNNKEL (reference sequence). V was pared by 3 bases and J by 2 bases, with 1 base of the junction left unmatched. CDR3: CASSHTGAYEQYF. The DNA of the CDR3 is TGTGCCAGCAGCCACACAGGGGCCTACGAGCAGTACTTC.

This clone was seen more than once but under ten times. The V gene is TRBV2, the J gene TRBJ1-2; the D gene is possibly TRBD1 (5 bases). The germline V gene encodes CDR1 SNHLY and CDR2 FYNNEI. V gave up 2 bases and J gave up 3 bases, with 13 bases separating them. The CDR3 contains 15 residues. DNA of the CDR3: TGTGCCAGCAGTGAAAATACTGGAGGGGACTATGGCTACACCTTC. Encoded protein: CASSENTGGDYGYTF. The full variable domain, completed using reference TRBV2 and TRBJ1-2, is EPEVTQTPSHQVTQMGQEVILRCVPISNHLYFYWYRQILGQKVEFLVSFYNNEISEKSEIFDDQFSVERPDGSNFTLKIRSTKLEDSAMYFCASSENTGGDYGYTFGSGTRLTVV.